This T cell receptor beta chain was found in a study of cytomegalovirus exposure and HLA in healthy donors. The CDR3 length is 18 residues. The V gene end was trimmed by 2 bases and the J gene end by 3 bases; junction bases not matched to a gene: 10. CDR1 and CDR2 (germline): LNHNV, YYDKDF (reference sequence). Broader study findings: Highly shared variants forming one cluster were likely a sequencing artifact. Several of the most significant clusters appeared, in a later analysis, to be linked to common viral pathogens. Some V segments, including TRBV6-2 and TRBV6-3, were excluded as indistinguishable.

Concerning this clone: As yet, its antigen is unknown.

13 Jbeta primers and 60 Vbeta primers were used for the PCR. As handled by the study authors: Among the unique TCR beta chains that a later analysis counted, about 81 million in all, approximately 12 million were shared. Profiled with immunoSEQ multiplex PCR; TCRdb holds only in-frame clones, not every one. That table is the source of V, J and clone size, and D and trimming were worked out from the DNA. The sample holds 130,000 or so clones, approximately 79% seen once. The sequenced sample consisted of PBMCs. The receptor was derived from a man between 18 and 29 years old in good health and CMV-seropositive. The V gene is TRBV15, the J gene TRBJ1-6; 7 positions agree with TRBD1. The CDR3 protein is CATSRTTGAFIYNSPLHF. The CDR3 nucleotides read TGTGCCACCAGCAGAACCACAGGGGCCTTTATCTATAATTCACCCCTCCACTTT.